Listed here are 8 T cell receptor beta chains from one sample, sequenced in a study of blood T cell repertoires in COVID-19. The table came from immunoSEQ multiplex PCR; TCRdb's copy has only in-frame clones and leaves some out. The data hold some 300,000 clones, with approximately 86% observed a single time. Sequencing was done on a sample of PBMCs or T cells enriched from blood (not recorded which). The source is a woman in her twenties or thirties who had recovered from COVID-19.

This chain links TRBV28 with TRBJ2-1, with 12 bases that match TRBD2. CDR3 length: 17 amino acids. V lost 3 bases and J lost 8; bases outside the gene matches: 11. Germline V gene lookup returns CDR1 MDHEN and CDR2 SYDVKM. CDR3 protein: CASSLGPLAGGLYEQFF. The CDR3 coding sequence is TGTGCCAGCAGTTTGGGGCCCCTAGCGGGAGGGCTTTATGAGCAGTTCTTC.

The chain combines TRBV18 with TRBJ1-5; weak D call: TRBD1 (6 bases). The CDR3 has 17 amino acids. The germline V gene encodes CDR1 KGHSH and CDR2 LQKENI. V lost 3 bases, J lost 6 bases, and 21 bases lay in between. CDR3 sequence: CASSPSGGAIGGQPQHF. CDR3 bases: TGTGCCAGCTCACCCTCTGGGGGGGCAATAGGCGGTCAGCCCCAGCATTTT. The whole variable domain, filled in from reference TRBV18 and TRBJ1-5, reads NAGVMQNPRHLVRRRGQEARLRCSPMKGHSHVYWYRQLPEEGLKFMVYLQKENIIDESGMPKERFSAEFPKEGPSILRIQQVVRGDSAAYFCASSPSGGAIGGQPQHFGDGTRLSIL.

The chain carries TRBV18 and TRBJ2-3, with D hard to call. CDR3 length equals 15 residues. CDR1 is KGHSH, CDR2 LQKENI, per germline. The V gene lost 1 base and the J gene lost 1 base, with 9 bases spanning the gap. CDR3 protein: CASSPQQVGTDTQYF. In nucleotides, the CDR3 is TGTGCCAGCTCACCACAGCAGGTTGGCACAGATACGCAGTATTTT.

This clone was detected once. The rearrangement uses TRBV6-2 or TRBV6-3 and TRBJ1-6; D is possibly TRBD1 (5 bases). Trimming took off 2 bases at V and 8 bases at J, with 13 bases between the two ends. The germline CDR1 and CDR2 sequences are MNHEY and SVGEGT. There are 15 residues in the CDR3. The CDR3 loop reads CASSYPQAGDSPLHF. The CDR3 nucleotides are TGTGCCAGCAGTTACCCACAGGCGGGGGATTCACCCCTCCACTTT.

The chain couples TRBV19 to TRBJ2-5; tentatively, D is TRBD2 (7 bases). The germline V and J ends were trimmed by 1 base and 1 base, with 13 bases remaining between them. The CDR3 is 16 amino acids. Germline CDR1 is LNHDA and CDR2 is SQIVND (reference sequence). The CDR3 DNA follows: TGTGCCAGTAGTATAGTTGGGGGGGGGCTCCAAGAGACCCAGTACTTC. This sequence encodes CASSIVGGGLQETQYF.

The gene calls are TRBV5-6 and TRBJ1-4; D is perhaps TRBD1 (5 bases). CDR3 size: 13 residues. Trimming took 4 bases from V and 11 from J, leaving 15 bases between them. The V gene's germline CDR1 is SGHDT and CDR2 YYEEEE. In DNA form, the CDR3 reads TGTGCCAGCAGCCCCCCCACGGGGGGTAAACTGTTTTTT. Its translation: CASSPPTGGKLFF.

The chain couples TRBV19 to TRBJ2-5; D unresolved. CDR1 and CDR2 (germline): LNHDA, SQIVND (reference sequence). Trimming removed 3 bases from V and 2 bases from J, with 13 bases in between. CDR3 length: 15 amino acids. This CDR3 reads CASSIYGARQETQYF. DNA for the CDR3: TGTGCCAGTAGTATCTACGGTGCGCGGCAAGAGACCCAGTACTTC.

The rearrangement links TRBV9 to TRBJ2-1; 9 positions match TRBD2. Germline loops: CDR1 SGDLS, CDR2 YYNGEE. The CDR3 is made up of 14 amino acids. The J segment lost 8 bases and the V segment lost 4 bases, leaving 7 bases of the junction unmatched. The CDR3 DNA follows: TGTGCCAGCAGCTTTAGCGGGAGTCTTGATGAGCAGTTCTTC. Translated: CASSFSGSLDEQFF.